This T cell receptor (beta chain) was sequenced for a study of T cell repertoires in cytomegalovirus infection. Overall study: The authors used CMV epitopes that were HLA-C-restricted (recently identified) and HLA-B-restricted (well studied). Public TCR beta signatures were indicative of both CMV infection and a matching HLA type.

TCRdb passed the reads through MiXCR, listing each CDR3 protein once. The repertoire includes 700,000 to 900,000 distinct CDR3 sequences, 29% of them detected once, and roughly 13% sits in the top ten. In germline, CDR1 is SGHDT, CDR2 YYEEEE. The CDR3 has 15 amino acids. The germline V and J ends were trimmed by 4 bases and 4 bases, with 17 bases remaining between them. This clonotype was seen only a few times. Antigen specificity is unknown. Study results and limitations: Summed frequency of public TCR beta families distinguished CMV carriers with the relevant HLA. There were HLA-C-restricted CMV-specific TCR beta clonotypes dominating the ex vivo response.

The TCR comes from a human donor in good health (CMV status not recorded). Some clones in this sample may be carry-over from other donors' samples. The rearrangement uses TRBV5-6 and TRBJ2-5, with D possibly TRBD2 on 5 matching bases. Here the sequenced sample was cultured CD8+ T cells from PBMCs, taken from culture after CMV antigen stimulation. The CDR3 region is CASSPIPGTRETQYF. The CDR3 coding sequence is TGTGCCAGCAGCCCTATTCCGGGAACGCGAGAGACCCAGTACTTC.